This T cell receptor beta chain is drawn from a study of T-cell reconstitution after alpha-beta-depleted transplantation in children. General study findings and limits: Some patients showed high day-60 TCRbeta diversity, which derived from surviving recipient T cells and thymic progenitors.

Unique molecular identifiers were used in preparing the TCRbeta library. TCRdb reprocessed the PCR reads via MiXCR and lists one record per CDR3 protein. In the table there are approximately 190,000 distinct CDR3 sequences, roughly 8.3% of which are singletons. Looked up from germline, CDR1 is SQVTM and CDR2 is ANQGSEA. V lost 6 bases, J lost 0 bases, and 5 bases stayed unmatched. CDR3 length: 14 amino acids. In its sample, this clonotype was seen a few times. Its antigen is undetermined. Material: PBMCs, mostly from graft donor cells, obtained 360 days after TCRalphabeta/CD19-depleted stem cell transplant. V and J are TRBV29-1 and TRBJ2-4, with 7 bases matching TRBD1. The source is a male patient between 2 and 10 years old who had a stem cell transplant for acute myeloid leukemia, so the T cells may come from the graft donor. In nucleotides, the CDR3 is TGCAGCGTCGCGGACAGGCTAGCCAAAAACATTCAGTACTTC. As protein: CSVADRLAKNIQYF.